These 28 T cell receptor beta chains were all obtained from the same sample, sequenced in a study of blood T cell repertoires in COVID-19. Sequenced by immunoSEQ multiplex PCR; TCRdb stores in-frame clones only, minus some. The table includes roughly 260,000 clones, 70% to 90% detected once. Sequences were obtained from peripheral blood. Receptor source: a woman aged 40 to 55 who had recovered from COVID-19.

The genes are TRBV6-6 and TRBJ1-1; no definite D call. From germline, CDR1 is MNHNY and CDR2 SVGAGI (reference sequence). V lost 5 bases to trimming and J lost 9 bases, with 13 bases between them. CDR3 length: 12 residues. The chain's CDR3 is CASSTSDGKAFF. The CDR3 DNA sequence: TGTGCCAGCAGTACCTCGGACGGGAAAGCTTTCTTT.

The V call is TRBV24-1, the J call TRBJ2-5; no definite D call. Trimming took 4 bases from V and 5 from J, leaving 16 bases between them. The CDR3 totals 15 residues. Germline CDR1 and CDR2: KGHDR and SFDVKD. The CDR3 sequence is CATSDPWAKLETQYF. CDR3 DNA sequence: TGTGCCACCAGTGACCCTTGGGCGAAATTGGAGACCCAGTACTTC.

The rearrangement joins TRBV4-2 to TRBJ2-7, with TRBD1 matching over 7 bases. This CDR3 region has 14 residues. Germline V lookup: CDR1 LGHNA, CDR2 YNFKEQ. V was pared by 0 bases and J by 6 bases, with 5 bases of the junction left unmatched. CDR3 sequence reads: CASSQDRTGFEQYF. The DNA for the CDR3 is TGTGCCAGCAGCCAAGACCGGACAGGATTCGAGCAGTACTTC.

The chain recombines TRBV27 with TRBJ1-6; D is ambiguous. The CDR3 has 15 amino acids. Germline V CDR1 and CDR2: MNHEY, SMNVEV (reference sequence). V lost 4 bases and J lost 0, with 7 bases in between. CDR3 sequence reads: CASSSSLSYNSPLHF. The CDR3, as DNA: TGTGCCAGCAGTTCATCCCTCTCCTATAATTCACCCCTCCACTTT.

CDR3 sequence (DNA): TGCAGCGTTGAGGCGGGGGCGGTAGGAAACACCATATATTTT. Translating gives CSVEAGAVGNTIYF. The V and J genes are TRBV29-1 and TRBJ1-3; D possibly corresponds to TRBD1 (6 bases). The CDR3 covers 14 residues. The germline V and J ends were trimmed by 3 bases and 4 bases, with 13 bases remaining between them. Germline-derived CDR1 and CDR2 are SQVTM and ANQGSEA.

This sequence joins TRBV9 and TRBJ2-7; TRBD2 aligns across 8 bases. Germline V lookup: CDR1 SGDLS, CDR2 YYNGEE. V lost 1 base, J lost 5 bases, and 8 bases stayed unmatched. The CDR3 loop spans 15 amino acids. The CDR3 spells CASSVSGRASDEQYF. Written as DNA, the CDR3 is TGTGCCAGCAGCGTAAGCGGGAGAGCTTCGGACGAGCAGTACTTC.

The rearrangement uses TRBV5-4 and TRBJ2-3; TRBD2 might be the D (6 bases). The CDR3 totals 16 residues. Per the germline V gene, CDR1 is SGHNT and CDR2 is YYREEE (reference sequence). The V end lost 7 bases, the J end lost 2 bases, and 20 bases lay between the germline ends. CDR3 in DNA: TGTGCCAGCTCCCCCCGGGGGAACATTTACACAGATACGCAGTATTTT. This encodes CASSPRGNIYTDTQYF.

This clone was seen a few times. The genes are TRBV7-8 and TRBJ1-1; 8 positions agree with TRBD1. Germline V gene data show CDR1 as SGHVS and CDR2 as FQNEAQ. The V segment lost 5 bases and the J segment 4 bases; nucleotides outside the gene matches: 9. The CDR3 totals 15 residues. For the CDR3, the DNA is TGTGCCAGCAGCCTACGGCCGGACAGGGTCACTGAAGCTTTCTTT. It encodes CASSLRPDRVTEAFF.

This clone has only one observation. V is TRBV6-5 and J is TRBJ1-2; no reliable D call. V was clipped by 0 bases and J by 6 bases, with 8 bases between them. Germline CDR1 MNHEY, CDR2 SVGAGI. The CDR3 is 13 amino acids. CDR3 loop: CASSYSPGDGYTF. CDR3 DNA: TGTGCCAGCAGTTACTCGCCCGGAGATGGCTACACCTTC.

The chain couples TRBV19 to TRBJ1-5; D is perhaps TRBD1 (5 bases). V shed 5 bases and J shed 6 bases, with 17 bases lying between them. This CDR3 has 15 amino acids. Germline V CDR1 and CDR2: LNHDA, SQIVND (reference sequence). CDR3 sequence reads: CASSPSPGGGQPQHF. For the CDR3, the DNA is TGTGCCAGTAGTCCTTCCCCCGGGGGGGGTCAGCCCCAGCATTTT. The full variable domain, rest sourced from reference TRBV19 and TRBJ1-5, is DGGITQSPKYLFRKEGQNVTLSCEQNLNHDAMYWYRQDPGQGLRLIYYSQIVNDFQKGDIAEGYSVSREKKESFPLTVTSAQKNPTAFYLCASSPSPGGGQPQHFGDGTRLSIL.

The genes are TRBV11-2 and TRBJ2-3; 7 bases match TRBD1. Trimming cost V 5 bases and J 2 bases; bases outside gene matches: 7. The germline V gene has CDR1 SGHAT and CDR2 FQNNGV. The CDR3 is 15 amino acids. As DNA, the CDR3 is TGTGCCAGCAGCCTCGACAGGGTCCCCACAGATACGCAGTATTTT. Protein sequence: CASSLDRVPTDTQYF.

The chain has TRBV19 and TRBJ1-4; D gene ambiguous. This CDR3 comprises 15 residues. Trimming stripped 3 bases from V and 0 bases from J, with 8 bases between. Germline V gives CDR1 LNHDA, CDR2 SQIVND (reference sequence). The CDR3: CASSIGQTTNEKLFF. The CDR3 DNA reads as TGTGCCAGTAGTATTGGCCAGACAACTAATGAAAAACTGTTTTTT.

The chain recombines TRBV18 with TRBJ2-3; D perhaps matches TRBD2 (5 bases). Looked up from germline, CDR1 is KGHSH and CDR2 is LQKENI. The CDR3 is 16 amino acids. The ends were cut back, 3 bases at V and 5 bases at J, with 18 bases in the middle. This CDR3 reads CASSPRAYPGGDTQYF. The CDR3, as DNA: TGTGCCAGCTCACCGAGGGCGTACCCAGGAGGAGATACGCAGTATTTT.

This chain links TRBV4-2 with TRBJ2-7; 11 positions match TRBD2. CDR1 and CDR2 (germline): LGHNA, YNFKEQ. With 2 bases clipped from V and 3 bases from J, the junction kept 9 bases outside the gene matches. The CDR3 covers 17 residues. CDR3 coding DNA: TGTGCCAGCAGCCAACAAAGCGGGACTAGCGGTATCTACGAGCAGTACTTC. This codes for CASSQQSGTSGIYEQYF.

V usage is TRBV7-8 and J usage is TRBJ2-7; 7 nucleotides align to TRBD2. Germline CDR1 SGHVS, CDR2 FQNEAQ. The CDR3 totals 17 residues. The V and J ends lost 1 base and 2 bases, in that order; junction bases with no gene match: 11. The CDR3: CASSLVGGSSPPYEQYF. The CDR3 DNA reads as TGTGCCAGCAGCTTAGTCGGCGGGAGTTCCCCCCCCTACGAGCAGTACTTC.

The chain couples TRBV19 to TRBJ2-2; TRBD2 aligns across 7 bases. The trim removed 5 bases at V and 4 bases at J, leaving 10 bases unmatched. Looked up from germline, CDR1 is LNHDA and CDR2 is SQIVND (reference sequence). CDR3 size: 16 residues. The CDR3 sequence: CASSPKGAGPTGELFF. In nucleotides, the CDR3 is TGTGCCAGTAGTCCGAAGGGAGCGGGACCCACCGGGGAGCTGTTTTTT.

This chain connects TRBV27 to TRBJ2-7, with TRBD2 matching over 14 bases. This CDR3 has 15 amino acids. Germline loops: CDR1 MNHEY, CDR2 SMNVEV (reference sequence). Unmatched junction bases numbered 5, after V lost 6 bases and J lost 4 bases. CDR3 sequence reads: CASRRTSGRLYEQYF. The CDR3 DNA is TGTGCCAGCAGGCGGACTAGCGGGAGGCTGTACGAGCAGTACTTC.

The V gene is TRBV6-2 or TRBV6-3, the J gene TRBJ2-7, with D uncertain. The CDR3 extends over 11 amino acids. V lost 6 bases and J lost 4, with 7 bases in between. Germline loops: CDR1 MNHEY, CDR2 SVGEGT. This CDR3 reads CASSQQYEQYF. In DNA, the CDR3 is TGTGCCAGCAGCCAACAGTACGAGCAGTACTTC.

CDR3 sequence reads: CASSQQGDSPLHF. CDR3 in DNA: TGTGCCAGCTCACAACAGGGGGATTCACCCCTCCACTTT. The chain recombines TRBV18 with TRBJ1-6; TRBD1 agrees at 8 bases. The CDR3 is 13 amino acids. V lost 4 bases to trimming and J lost 8 bases; unmatched junction nucleotides: 1. Germline V gives CDR1 KGHSH, CDR2 LQKENI.

The rearrangement joins TRBV2 to TRBJ2-7; D is possibly TRBD1 (6 bases). V was shortened by 7 bases and J by 2 bases, with 15 bases between the two germline ends. Germline V gives CDR1 SNHLY, CDR2 FYNNEI. This CDR3 contains 14 residues. This CDR3 is CASKNRDITYEQYF. CDR3 coding DNA: TGTGCCAGCAAGAACCGGGACATTACCTACGAGCAGTACTTC.

This clone has a single count. The chain combines TRBV19 with TRBJ1-1; 10 positions match TRBD1. The CDR3 has 18 amino acids. Germline values: CDR1 LNHDA, CDR2 SQIVND (reference sequence). V lost 3 bases, J lost 1 base, and 11 bases stayed unmatched. The CDR3 DNA reads as TGTGCCAGTAGTATCCCAGAAGGGACAGGGGTGGAGAACACTGAAGCTTTCTTT. Residues: CASSIPEGTGVENTEAFF.

V usage is TRBV5-4 and J usage is TRBJ1-6; 8 positions match TRBD1. CDR1 and CDR2 from the germline V gene are SGHNT and YYREEE (reference sequence). V lost 3 bases to trimming and J lost 10 bases; unmatched junction nucleotides: 12. The CDR3 extends over 16 amino acids. The DNA for the CDR3 is TGTGCCAGCAGCTACCCCGGGACAGGCAAGAGCTCACCCCTCCACTTT. Its translation: CASSYPGTGKSSPLHF.

This chain joins TRBV2 and TRBJ2-7; D is possibly TRBD2 (5 bases). Trimming left V 7 bases short and J 3 bases short, with 10 bases between. Germline assignment: CDR1 SNHLY and CDR2 FYNNEI. The CDR3 covers 12 residues. The CDR3, as DNA: TGTGCCAGCACCCTAGAGGGCTACGAGCAGTACTTC. This codes for CASTLEGYEQYF.

This chain connects TRBV6-2 or TRBV6-3 to TRBJ2-5, with 11 bases identical to TRBD2. The V gene's germline CDR1 is MNHEY and CDR2 SVGEGT. The CDR3 is 17 amino acids. The V segment lost 5 bases and the J segment 6 bases; nucleotides outside the gene matches: 14. CDR3 sequence reads: CASSRALAGGLVKTQYF. The CDR3 nucleotides read TGTGCCAGCAGTCGGGCCCTAGCGGGAGGCCTCGTAAAGACCCAGTACTTC.

In regard to this clone: Other DNA sequences within the sample encode an identical CDR3. The chain employs TRBV4-3 and TRBJ2-3; a possible D gene is TRBD2 (6 bases). CDR3 size: 15 residues. Germline CDR1 reads LGHNA; CDR2 reads YSLEER. Trimming left V 0 bases short and J 1 base short, with 8 bases between. CDR3 in amino acids: CASSQDTGGTDTQYF. The CDR3 region has the DNA TGCGCCAGCAGCCAAGATACGGGGGGCACAGATACGCAGTATTTT.

The chain recombines TRBV2 with TRBJ1-2, with 7 bases that match TRBD1. The ends lost 6 bases at V and 2 bases at J; junction bases unmatched: 9. Germline V gene data show CDR1 as SNHLY and CDR2 as FYNNEI. CDR3 length equals 15 residues. For the CDR3, the DNA is TGTGCCAGCAGAGTAGACAGGGTACCGAACTATGGCTACACCTTC. This gives the protein CASRVDRVPNYGYTF.

V and J are TRBV7-2 and TRBJ2-3; 10 bases align to TRBD1. V trimming: 1 base; J trimming: 2 bases; junction bases outside the gene matches: 3. CDR1 is SGHTA, CDR2 FQGNSA, per germline. There are 16 residues in the CDR3. In nucleotides, the CDR3 is TGTGCCAGCAGCTTAGGACAGGGGGCGGTCACAGATACGCAGTATTTT. It yields the protein CASSLGQGAVTDTQYF.

The chain employs TRBV28 and TRBJ2-7; D possibly corresponds to TRBD2 (5 bases). Germline CDR1 MDHEN, CDR2 SYDVKM. The V and J ends lost 6 bases and 8 bases respectively, with 17 bases between them. The CDR3 is 13 amino acids. CDR3 region: CASSGHLEGKQYF. The CDR3 DNA sequence: TGTGCCAGCAGCGGTCACTTAGAGGGTAAGCAGTACTTC.